This entry lists 17 T cell receptor beta chains sequenced from one sample in a study of monozygotic twins with inflammatory bowel disease. After re-calling the 5' RACE reads, TCRdb lists one entry per CDR3 protein, DNA absent. In all, the sample yields about 450,000 distinct CDR3 sequences. Sequences were obtained from blood. The receptors originated from a human donor with ulcerative colitis or Crohn's disease, or a healthy co-twin of an affected twin (not recorded which).

This sequence joins TRBV7-9 and TRBJ2-1; the TRBD2 assignment by TCRdb is unverifiable without DNA. Germline V gives CDR1 SEHNR, CDR2 FQNEAQ (reference sequence). The CDR3 runs 15 residues. The chain's CDR3 is CASSSGVGTRNEQFF.

This sequence joins TRBV29-1 and TRBJ1-4; as DNA is missing, the TRBD1 call by TCRdb cannot be tested. Germline V CDR1 and CDR2: SQVTM, ANQGSEA. The CDR3 has 13 residues. The CDR3 sequence: CSVWGQVDEKLFF.

The chain uses TRBV6-5 and TRBJ1-1; TCRdb selects TRBD1, and the lack of DNA leaves this call unchecked. The CDR3 covers 16 residues. Germline assignment: CDR1 MNHEY and CDR2 SVGAGI. The CDR3 here is CASSFPRTGANTEAFF.

V and J are TRBV15 and TRBJ2-7; TCRdb outputs TRBD2, but without DNA this stays unchecked. This CDR3 has 14 amino acids. Per germline, CDR1 LNHNV and CDR2 YYDKDF (reference sequence). The CDR3 is CATSRTSGPYEQYF.

The chain recombines TRBV12-3 or TRBV12-4 with TRBJ1-2. The length of the CDR3 is 15 residues. The chain's CDR3 is CASSLVPMGGYGYTF.

The chain uses TRBV29-1 and TRBJ2-1; TCRdb calls TRBD1, which cannot be checked without DNA. This CDR3 region has 15 residues. Germline CDR1 and CDR2: SQVTM and ANQGSEA. The CDR3: CSVTGRDSRYNEQFF.

The chain carries TRBV12-3 or TRBV12-4 and TRBJ2-3; no DNA is available, so the TRBD1 call from TCRdb remains unchecked. This CDR3 has 14 residues. CDR3 region: CASNQGGSTDTQYF.

The CDR3 here is CASSLEAGGPDEQFF. The chain is built from TRBV5-1 and TRBJ2-1; the D call of TRBD2 rests on TCRdb alone, since no DNA is present to check it. The CDR3 runs to 15 residues. CDR1 is SGHRS and CDR2 is YFSETQ in the germline V gene.

V is TRBV20-1 and J is TRBJ2-1; the TCRdb call, TRBD1, lacks DNA for checking. The CDR3 contains 14 residues. Looked up from germline, CDR1 is DFQATT and CDR2 is SNEGSKA (reference sequence). The CDR3: CSARDRGDYNEQFF.

The chain links TRBV28 to TRBJ2-2; TCRdb returns TRBD2, unconfirmable since there is no DNA. Germline values: CDR1 MDHEN, CDR2 SYDVKM. This CDR3 is 12 amino acids long. The chain's CDR3 is CASRTPGLELFF. The full variable domain, its missing parts supplied by reference TRBV28 and TRBJ2-2, is DVKVTQSSRYLVKRTGEKVFLECVQDMDHENMFWYRQDPGLGLRLIYFSYDVKMKEKGDIPEGYSVSREKKERFSLILESASTNQTSMYLCASRTPGLELFFGEGSRLTVL.

The rearrangement uses TRBV10-3 and TRBJ1-1. CDR3 length: 14 residues. Germline V gene lookup returns CDR1 ENHRY and CDR2 SYGVKD. The CDR3 is CAISEEGPYTEAFF.

The rearrangement links TRBV10-3 to TRBJ1-2; TCRdb designates TRBD1, a call that cannot be tested without DNA. The V gene's germline CDR1 is ENHRY and CDR2 SYGVKD. The CDR3 runs to 12 residues. The chain's CDR3 is CAISEGGYGYTF.

The chain recombines TRBV6-1 with TRBJ2-2; TCRdb outputs TRBD1, but without DNA this stays unchecked. CDR1 is MNHNS and CDR2 is SASEGT in the germline V gene. CDR3 size: 15 residues. Here the CDR3 reads CASSQGQGRGGELFF.

The chain uses TRBV5-1 and TRBJ2-5; the TCRdb D gene call, TRBD2, has no DNA to confirm it. The germline CDR1 and CDR2 sequences are SGHRS and YFSETQ. The length of the CDR3 is 17 residues. The CDR3 is CASSLGLAGGALETQYF.

The chain has TRBV21-1 and TRBJ2-7. TRBV21-1 is an annotated pseudogene. The CDR3 sequence is 13 residues long. The CDR3 reads CASSPHWSSEQYF.

The chain has TRBV4-3 and TRBJ1-1. This CDR3 has 15 residues. Germline lookup yields CDR1 LGHNA and CDR2 YSLEER. CDR3 amino acids: CASSPGESPGDEAFF.

The gene calls are TRBV18 and TRBJ2-1; TCRdb designates TRBD1, a call that cannot be tested without DNA. The CDR3 length is 14 residues. Germline V gene sequence: CDR1 KGHSH, CDR2 LQKENI. CDR3 protein: CASSATTGVWEQFF.